Listed here are 18 T cell receptor beta chains from one sample, sequenced in a study of molecular identifiers for immune sequencing clone quantification. TCRdb itself ran the PCR reads through MiXCR, one entry per CDR3 protein. The repertoire holds a few hundred thousand distinct CDR3 sequences, around 23% seen once, with around 0.76% in the top ten. Sequenced: naive CD8+ T cells from blood, with Jurkat cell RNA spiked in. The subset here: FACS-sorted CD8+CD4-CCR7+CD45RA+ naive T cells. The receptor set was obtained from a human donor in good health. Some libraries in this study had Jurkat cell RNA spiked in.

This clonotype appeared a few times. CDR3 residues: CASSLADKAEDEKLFF. The CDR3 DNA reads TGTGCCAGCAGCTTAGCGGACAAGGCTGAGGATGAAAAACTGTTTTTT. This chain links TRBV7-6 with TRBJ1-4; D perhaps matches TRBD1 (5 bases). V lost 0 bases and J 6 bases, leaving 14 bases between the germline ends. This CDR3 contains 16 residues. Germline values: CDR1 SGHVS, CDR2 FNYEAQ.

The V gene is TRBV20-1, the J gene TRBJ1-5; 8 positions agree with TRBD1. This CDR3 has 14 amino acids. Germline V lookup: CDR1 DFQATT, CDR2 SNEGSKA (reference sequence). Germline trimming cut 6 bases from V and 4 bases from J; bases unmatched to any gene: 8. This CDR3 reads CSATEDRANQPQHF. The CDR3 region has the DNA TGCAGTGCCACTGAGGACAGGGCTAATCAGCCCCAGCATTTT.

This clonotype was observed at least ten times. Here the CDR3 reads CASSFWPSGTDTQYF. In nucleotides, the CDR3 is TGTGCCAGCAGTTTTTGGCCTAGCGGCACAGATACGCAGTATTTT. The V and J genes are TRBV27 and TRBJ2-3, with D possibly being TRBD2 (6 bases). CDR1 and CDR2 from the germline V gene are MNHEY and SMNVEV (reference sequence). Trimming cost V 3 bases and J 1 base, with 11 bases left between them. The CDR3 has 15 amino acids.

CDR3 residues: CASSQEWREGGNEQFF. The CDR3 DNA sequence: TGCGCCAGCAGCCAAGAGTGGCGGGAGGGCGGAAATGAGCAGTTCTTC. The chain joins TRBV4-3 to TRBJ2-1, with 9 bases fitting TRBD2. CDR3 size: 16 residues. Germline V gene sequence: CDR1 LGHNA, CDR2 YSLEER. Unmatched junction bases numbered 7, after V lost 0 bases and J lost 7 bases.

The V gene is TRBV28, the J gene TRBJ2-7; 12 positions agree with TRBD2. The CDR3 spans 16 residues. Germline V gene sequence: CDR1 MDHEN, CDR2 SYDVKM. V dropped 2 bases and J dropped 6; count of bases not matched to a gene: 8. CDR3 nucleotide sequence: TGTGCCAGCAGTTTACTTGGACTAGCGGGAAGGGGCGAGCAGTACTTC. It specifies CASSLLGLAGRGEQYF.

This clonotype was recorded at least ten times. This chain uses TRBV20-1 with TRBJ2-7; D is unclear. In germline, CDR1 is DFQATT, CDR2 SNEGSKA (reference sequence). This CDR3 region has 13 residues. V lost 4 bases and J lost 0, with 10 bases in between. CDR3 in DNA: TGCAGTGCTAAGACCGAAAGCTCCTACGAGCAGTACTTC. Residues: CSAKTESSYEQYF.

This clonotype was seen repeatedly, ten times or more. The genes are TRBV5-6 and TRBJ2-3; D gene uncertain. The CDR3 runs to 15 residues. Germline-derived CDR1 and CDR2 are SGHDT and YYEEEE. Deletions cut 5 bases from V and 3 bases from J, with 16 bases between. CDR3 DNA: TGTGCCAGCAGAAACAAGATTTTAGATACAGATACGCAGTATTTT. It specifies CASRNKILDTDTQYF.

This clonotype was seen at least ten times. V is TRBV2 and J is TRBJ1-4; D perhaps matches TRBD1 (5 bases). Trimming pared 3 bases from V and 3 bases from J, leaving 8 bases between. The CDR3 contains 14 residues. Germline values: CDR1 SNHLY, CDR2 FYNNEI. The CDR3 loop reads CASSDRDPNEKLFF. The CDR3 nucleotides read TGTGCCAGCAGTGACAGGGATCCTAATGAAAAACTGTTTTTT.

This clonotype was counted a few times. The chain uses TRBV6-2 or TRBV6-3 and TRBJ2-2, with 12 bases that match TRBD1. Germline values: CDR1 MNHEY, CDR2 SVGEGT. V was clipped by 4 bases and J by 3 bases; unmatched bases: 6. CDR3 size: 17 residues. The CDR3 nucleotides are TGTGCCAGCAGTTCCTGGGACAGGGGGCAGGACACCGGGGAGCTGTTTTTT. Its translation is CASSSWDRGQDTGELFF.

The sample holds a few counts of this clonotype. The chain employs TRBV7-9 and TRBJ2-3, with D maybe TRBD2 (5 bases). With 0 bases removed from V and 1 base from J, the gap between germline ends came to 8 bases. There are 15 residues in the CDR3. In germline, CDR1 is SEHNR, CDR2 FQNEAQ (reference sequence). The CDR3 coding sequence is TGTGCCAGCAGCTTAGCGAACGGGGGCACAGATACGCAGTATTTT. Translating gives CASSLANGGTDTQYF.

The CDR3 reads CASSLVAGDSPLHF. DNA for the CDR3: TGTGCCAGCAGCTTAGTGGCAGGGGATTCACCCCTCCACTTT. The V and J genes are TRBV11-2 and TRBJ1-6, with D possibly TRBD1 on 6 matching bases. V gave up 1 base and J gave up 8 bases, with 9 bases separating them. CDR1 is SGHAT, CDR2 FQNNGV, per germline. The CDR3 spans 14 residues.

This clonotype was counted only a few times. The CDR3 sequence is CASSLILGTGELFF. CDR3 nucleotide sequence: TGTGCCAGCAGCCTAATTCTTGGCACCGGGGAGCTGTTTTTT. This sequence joins TRBV6-6 and TRBJ2-2; unclear D gene. The CDR3 contains 14 residues. V lost 6 bases, J lost 4 bases, and 12 bases lay in between. The germline V gene has CDR1 MNHNY and CDR2 SVGAGI (reference sequence).

The chain employs TRBV6-6 and TRBJ2-7; no clear D. V was pared by 2 bases and J by 7 bases, with 9 bases between. The CDR3 is made up of 12 amino acids. Per the germline V gene, CDR1 is MNHNY and CDR2 is SVGAGI (reference sequence). CDR3 nucleotide sequence: TGTGCCAGCAGTTACGGTCCTCAGGAGCAGTACTTC. It encodes CASSYGPQEQYF.

Remarks on this clonotype: Given a much more abundant clone one base away, this may be a read error. The chain carries TRBV5-3 and TRBJ2-7, with 10 nucleotides matching TRBD1. TRBV5-3 carries the ORF label, with uncertain function. The CDR3 loop spans 15 amino acids. The V and J ends lost 8 bases and 2 bases, in that order; junction bases with no gene match: 10. The CDR3 region is CASSAGQGSPYEQYF. As DNA, the CDR3 is TGTGCCAGCAGCGCGGGACAGGGGAGCCCCTACGAGCAGTACTTC.

This clonotype showed up just a few times. The rearrangement uses TRBV3-1 and TRBJ1-1; the D gene is possibly TRBD1 (5 bases). CDR1 is LGHDT and CDR2 is YNNKEL in the germline V gene (reference sequence). V lost 2 bases and J 1 base, leaving 14 bases between the germline ends. The CDR3 has 16 amino acids. The DNA of the CDR3 is TGTGCCAGCAGCCAAAGGGCAGGGCGGGGGAACACTGAAGCTTTCTTT. It specifies CASSQRAGRGNTEAFF.

Points on this clonotype: A read error may explain this, as a much larger clone is one base away. The V gene is TRBV6-5, the J gene TRBJ1-1; D unresolved. Per germline, CDR1 MNHEY and CDR2 SVGAGI. Trimming shortened V by 0 bases and J by 4 bases, and 9 bases separated the two germline ends. CDR3 length equals 14 residues. The CDR3 loop is CASSYSSMITEAFF. CDR3 DNA: TGTGCCAGCAGTTACTCGAGCATGATCACTGAAGCTTTCTTT.

This sequence joins TRBV19 and TRBJ1-5, with 7 nucleotides matching TRBD1. The CDR3 runs 13 residues. The V and J ends lost 7 bases and 10 bases, in that order; junction bases with no gene match: 10. Germline V gives CDR1 LNHDA, CDR2 SQIVND (reference sequence). The CDR3 DNA follows: TGTGCCAGTACCCCGGGACAGCTTACTCCCCAGCATTTT. This gives the protein CASTPGQLTPQHF.

The table lists this clonotype with a few counts. The chain couples TRBV3-1 to TRBJ1-3, with TRBD1 identical over 9 bases. V lost 3 bases to trimming and J lost 0 bases; unmatched junction nucleotides: 9. This CDR3 has 18 residues. CDR1 and CDR2 (germline): LGHDT, YNNKEL (reference sequence). The CDR3 here is CASSHLGTGPLSGNTIYF. The CDR3 DNA sequence: TGTGCCAGCAGCCACCTCGGGACAGGGCCCCTCTCTGGAAACACCATATATTTT.